This TCR beta chain was sequenced in a study of sequential checkpoint blockade in melanoma. Sequencing used immunoSEQ multiplex PCR; TCRdb keeps in-frame clones, though not all of them. The data contain under 25,000 clones, 70% to 80% of them singletons. V dropped 1 base and J dropped 5; count of bases not matched to a gene: 5. Germline V gene lookup returns CDR1 SGHRS and CDR2 YFSETQ. This CDR3 spans 14 amino acids. Specified treatment: randomized to nivolumab then ipilimumab (arm A) or the reverse (arm B). This clone came up a few times. The input for sequencing was CD8+ T cells sorted from blood (inferred from file names), taken from a patient given nivolumab and ipilimumab in sequence. The V call is TRBV5-1, the J call TRBJ2-7; 8 bases are shared with TRBD1. The sequence was collected from a human donor with melanoma. The CDR3 protein is CASSLTGGDNEQYF. The DNA of the CDR3 is TGCGCCAGCAGCTTGACAGGGGGAGACAACGAGCAGTACTTC. Full variable domain (missing parts from reference TRBV5-1 and TRBJ2-7): KAGVTQTPRYLIKTRGQQVTLSCSPISGHRSVSWYQQTPGQGLQFLFEYFSETQRNKGNFPGRFSGRQFSNSRSEMNVSTLELGDSALYLCASSLTGGDNEQYFGPGTRLTVT.